This T cell receptor (beta chain) comes out of a study of T cell responses to AZD1222 COVID-19 vaccine. Study-wide points: Clonal diversity was possibly underestimated, and white British individuals and females predominated among donors.

As regards this clone: Its specificity is not known.

Data came from immunoSEQ multiplex PCR; TCRdb stores just in-frame clones and leaves some out. The data show under 150,000 clones, with under 90% seen just once and approximately 1.6% held by the top ten. Germline V gene data show CDR1 as SGHVS and CDR2 as FNYEAQ. V was trimmed by 6 bases and J by 4 bases, leaving 16 bases between them. The CDR3 contains 15 residues. The clonotype was recovered from an adult who received the AZD1222 COVID-19 vaccine. Material: peripheral blood, obtained 28 days after the second AZD1222 dose. The genes are TRBV7-6 and TRBJ2-4; D is ambiguous. CDR3 DNA: TGTGCCAGCAGTCCTAACCCCGACGGTAAAAACATTCAGTACTTC. Protein product: CASSPNPDGKNIQYF.